This TCR beta chain stems from a study of vaccination and CD4 T cells after COVID-19 (dated by TCRdb to about 2022). Describing the broader study: Every convalescent patient had a positive nasal swab PCR test for SARS-CoV-2, with mild disease in 8 to 10 patients and severe disease in one. Six males and four females were included in the convalescent cohort, with two Hispanic individuals, seven Caucasians, two Asians and one multiracial person represented. Each participant got two doses of either the Pfizer-BioNTech BNT162b2 vaccine (n=8) or the Moderna mRNA-1273 vaccine (n=2). Post-COVID blood samples were collected from convalescent patients a median of around 100 days after diagnosis, with a range of roughly 30 to 161 days. Post-vaccine blood samples were obtained a median of roughly 75 days after the second vaccine dose, with a range of roughly 12 to 250 days. For stimulating the cultures, overlapping spike peptide pools were used, derived from SARS-CoV-2 as well as from the common cold coronaviruses HCoV-NL63, HCoV-OC43 and HCoV-229E. Control cultures received a CEFX viral epitope pool as the positive control, an HIV-1 Nef peptide pool as the negative control, or no peptide. In ten to eleven COVID-19 convalescent patients and a few infection-naive healthy vaccine recipients, researchers compared the spike-specific CD4+ TCR repertoire from before mRNA vaccination with the repertoire from after.

The library was obtained by PCR. At the Johns Hopkins FTIC core, DNA from the cultured CD4+ T cells underwent TCR sequencing with the Oncomine TCR Beta short-read assay. The QIAamp micro DNA kit was used to extract genomic DNA from the cultured CD4+ T cells. Oncomine TCR Beta libraries from cultured CD4+ T cells were pooled using unique dual indexes and sequenced on an Illumina iSeq 100. The authors' pipeline ran thus. Non-productive sequences were filtered out, and CDR3s that did not start with C, did not end with F or W, or were shorter than 7 amino acids were discarded. The MANAFEST web application identified antigen-specific clonotypes by comparing peptide-stimulated wells against reference wells and other culture wells. An FDR below 0.05, an odds ratio above 5, and a productive frequency above 0.1% in at least two of three replicate wells were required for clones to be considered positive. A clonotype counted as cross-reactive if it showed significant expansion both in the SARS-CoV-2 spike wells and in at least one common cold coronavirus spike condition. Using R version 3.6.1, CDR3 homology was evaluated through Levenshtein distances (stringdist) along with unrooted phylogenetic trees (ape). Clones were called with MiXCR by TCRdb after fastp trimmed the public reads at Q25, and only in-frame beta chains were retained. For every CDR3 protein sequence, its rows merge into one entry that carries the most common genes and DNA. TCRdb's processing, not the study's, gives the V and J calls here. This sample is represented by about 15,000 distinct CDR3 sequences; roughly 52% of them were singletons. The biggest ten clones account for 15% to 20% of the sample.

The treatment or condition label, as the study defines it: approximately nine-day PBMC culture with coronavirus spike peptide pools or control peptides (ViraFEST assay). To expand antigen-specific T cells with peptide pools and then pick out the expanded clonotypes through TCR sequencing, the study relied on the ViraFEST assay. The positive SARS-CoV-2 PCR tests of the convalescent patients were dated from March to December 2020, before the Alpha, Beta and Delta variants emerged in the United States. Over 1.5 million PBMCs per well were cultured in IMDM with roughly 5.2% human AB serum and 8 to 10 IU/ml IL-2, plus 10 ug/ml peptide pools. Half of the culture medium was replaced with fresh IL-2-containing medium on days 3 and 7. CD4+ T cells were isolated after less than twelve days of culture through negative selection using the EasySep CD4+ T cell isolation kit. Ficoll-Paque Plus gradient centrifugation was used to isolate PBMCs from whole blood, and the isolated PBMCs were then either used fresh or cryopreserved at -140C. Each culture condition was generally run in triplicate wells.

This clonotype was detected once. Its antigen is still unknown. Base qualities are not recorded, but no much larger clone differs from it by a single base. Evidence from one read is weak. The CDR3, cysteine through phenylalanine, is 12 amino acids long. CDR3 DNA is the only sequence kept; it has 36 bases, read in frame from the first base. V lost 8 bases and J lost 0 bases; the stretch between them is 6 bases long. The germline V gene (reference sequence) specifies SEHNR as CDR1 and FQNEAQ as CDR2. Results and caveats for the whole study, not just this receptor: Of the vaccine-specific clones found in convalescent patients, nearly all (304 of 307) were mono-reactive for SARS-CoV-2 spike instead of being cross-reactive with common cold coronaviruses. The number of convalescent patients in the study was relatively small, and the study did not examine early timepoints following natural infection. Among convalescent patients, a median roughly 90% of the SARS-CoV-2-reactive clones seen after vaccination appeared only after vaccination, which suggests priming specific to the vaccine. An increase in the median number of SARS-CoV-2-reactive clonotypes from approximately 21 after infection to 35 to 40 after vaccination was observed, but the change was not found to be significant.

The receptor comes from a human donor who had recovered from COVID-19. Input material: CD4+ T cells from blood, cultured in vitro. The sequence joins TRBV7-9 to TRBJ2-3; the D gene assignment is ambiguous. The nucleotide sequence reads as follows: TGTGCCAGCGGATGGAGCACAGATACGCAGTATTTT. The resulting protein is CASGWSTDTQYF.